These 20 T cell receptor beta chains were sequenced from one sample in a study of blood T cell repertoires in COVID-19. Produced via immunoSEQ multiplex PCR; TCRdb's table is partial and in-frame only. Found here are about 120,000 clones, 65% to 85% of them singletons; the top ten hold approximately 0.76%. The sample taken for sequencing was peripheral blood. These receptors were collected from a woman aged 70-85 years with acute or convalescent COVID-19.

The V and J genes are TRBV6-5 and TRBJ1-3; D unresolved. V lost 0 bases and J lost 0, with 9 bases in between. The germline V gene encodes CDR1 MNHEY and CDR2 SVGAGI. This CDR3 is built from 16 residues. The CDR3 is CASSYSRASSGNTIYF. The CDR3 DNA is TGTGCCAGCAGTTACTCGCGGGCGTCCTCTGGAAACACCATATATTTT.

The J gene is TRBJ2-2, the V gene TRBV6-6; the match to TRBD1 covers 11 bases. With 2 bases clipped from V and 4 bases from J, the junction kept 0 bases outside the gene matches. In germline, CDR1 is MNHNY, CDR2 SVGAGI (reference sequence). The CDR3 is made up of 15 amino acids. Written as DNA, the CDR3 is TGTGCCAGCAGTTACGGGACAGGGGGCACCGGGGAGCTGTTTTTT. Protein product: CASSYGTGGTGELFF.

The chain uses TRBV28 and TRBJ2-4; TRBD1 matches 9 bases. In germline, CDR1 is MDHEN, CDR2 SYDVKM. The V segment lost 5 bases and the J segment 8 bases; nucleotides outside the gene matches: 7. The CDR3 covers 14 residues. DNA of the CDR3: TGTGCCAGCAGTCTACAGGGGGCAAGGTACATTCAGTACTTC. It is translated as CASSLQGARYIQYF.

The sample holds a few counts of this clone. The V gene is TRBV5-6, the J gene TRBJ1-3, with D perhaps TRBD1 (5 bases). The V end lost 0 bases, the J end lost 0 bases, and 13 bases lay between the germline ends. The CDR3 is made up of 17 amino acids. Germline V gene data show CDR1 as SGHDT and CDR2 as YYEEEE. Written as DNA, the CDR3 is TGTGCCAGCAGCTTGGAGGCGACAGTCCGCTCTGGAAACACCATATATTTT. Encoded protein: CASSLEATVRSGNTIYF.

The chain couples TRBV6-5 to TRBJ2-7, with 9 bases lining up with TRBD1. V trimming: 6 bases; J trimming: 0 bases; junction bases outside the gene matches: 3. Germline CDR1 MNHEY, CDR2 SVGAGI. The CDR3 contains 14 residues. CDR3 DNA: TGTGCCAGCAGCTGGGACAGGGTCTCCTACGAGCAGTACTTC. It codes for CASSWDRVSYEQYF.

The genes are TRBV5-6 and TRBJ2-3, with TRBD2 matching 7 bases. Germline trimming cut 4 bases from V and 0 bases from J; bases unmatched to any gene: 8. This CDR3 is 16 amino acids long. The V gene's germline CDR1 is SGHDT and CDR2 YYEEEE. CDR3 sequence reads: CASSQAGEDSTDTQYF. Written as DNA, the CDR3 is TGTGCCAGCAGCCAGGCGGGGGAGGATAGCACAGATACGCAGTATTTT.

J is TRBJ2-2 and V is TRBV5-1; the D gene is possibly TRBD2 (6 bases). Deletions cut 4 bases from V and 3 bases from J, with 10 bases between. The CDR3 spans 14 residues. Germline V gene lookup returns CDR1 SGHRS and CDR2 YFSETQ. The CDR3 nucleotides are TGCGCCAGCAGCCGGGGACTTGACACCGGGGAGCTGTTTTTT. This sequence encodes CASSRGLDTGELFF.

The rearrangement joins TRBV19 to TRBJ2-7; 8 bases are a match to TRBD1. The CDR3 covers 14 residues. CDR1 LNHDA and CDR2 SQIVND come from the germline V gene (reference sequence). V shed 6 bases and J 5 bases; nucleotides not matched to a gene: 9. CDR3 DNA sequence: TGTGCCAGTAGCAACCCAGGGGGCCTCGACGAGCAGTACTTC. This translates into CASSNPGGLDEQYF.

The chain uses TRBV5-1 and TRBJ2-1; 12 positions agree with TRBD2. V was clipped by 4 bases and J by 8 bases; unmatched bases: 7. This CDR3 is 15 amino acids long. Germline V lookup: CDR1 SGHRS, CDR2 YFSETQ. CDR3 loop: CASSPRTSGTHEQFF. The CDR3 DNA is TGCGCCAGCAGCCCCCGGACTAGCGGGACCCATGAGCAGTTCTTC.

The genes are TRBV7-2 and TRBJ2-5; the D gene is possibly TRBD2 (6 bases). The germline CDR1 and CDR2 sequences are SGHTA and FQGNSA. The CDR3 spans 16 residues. With 5 bases removed from V and 5 bases from J, the gap between germline ends came to 21 bases. The CDR3 loop is CASSPSGGLRGETQYF. DNA of the CDR3: TGTGCCAGCAGCCCCAGTGGCGGGCTTCGGGGGGAGACCCAGTACTTC.

This chain joins TRBV19 and TRBJ1-1; tentatively, D is TRBD1 (5 bases). Looked up from germline, CDR1 is LNHDA and CDR2 is SQIVND (reference sequence). The CDR3 runs to 14 residues. With 9 bases removed from V and 1 base from J, the gap between germline ends came to 15 bases. CDR3 in amino acids: CASARSRENTEAFF. The CDR3 DNA reads as TGTGCCAGCGCGAGGTCCAGGGAGAACACTGAAGCTTTCTTT.

The gene calls are TRBV24-1 and TRBJ2-1, with 7 positions matching TRBD2. With V trimmed by 4 bases and J by 7 bases, 12 bases remained unmatched. The CDR3 totals 16 residues. The germline gives CDR1 KGHDR, CDR2 SFDVKD. The CDR3 loop is CATSDPGGTKGNEQFF. DNA of the CDR3: TGTGCCACCAGTGACCCTGGGGGGACTAAAGGTAATGAGCAGTTCTTC.

This chain links TRBV13 with TRBJ2-7; 8 nucleotides line up with TRBD2. V gave up 7 bases and J gave up 4 bases; unmatched junction bases: 6. The CDR3 length is 13 residues. CDR1 is PRHDT and CDR2 is FYEKMQ in the germline V gene (reference sequence). The chain's CDR3 is CASMMAGGYEQYF. The DNA of the CDR3 is TGTGCCAGCATGATGGCGGGAGGTTACGAGCAGTACTTC.

This chain connects TRBV28 to TRBJ2-1; 13 bases line up with TRBD2. This CDR3 spans 21 amino acids. V shed 5 bases, J shed 8 bases, and the junction held 24 bases outside the gene matches. From germline, CDR1 is MDHEN and CDR2 SYDVKM. CDR3 protein: CASSLQFPGLAGIGLRYEQFF. For the CDR3, the DNA is TGTGCCAGCAGTCTACAATTTCCGGGACTAGCGGGAATAGGACTACGTTATGAGCAGTTCTTC. The whole variable domain, remainder taken from reference TRBV28 and TRBJ2-1, is DVKVTQSSRYLVKRTGEKVFLECVQDMDHENMFWYRQDPGLGLRLIYFSYDVKMKEKGDIPEGYSVSREKKERFSLILESASTNQTSMYLCASSLQFPGLAGIGLRYEQFFGPGTRLTVL.

This clone has just one count. The CDR3 region has the DNA TGCAGCGTTGGACGAAGCGGGAGTCAGAATGAGCAGTTCTTC. Protein: CSVGRSGSQNEQFF. The chain joins TRBV29-1 to TRBJ2-1, with 8 bases lining up with TRBD2. V trimming: 4 bases; J trimming: 7 bases; junction bases outside the gene matches: 9. Germline CDR1 reads SQVTM; CDR2 reads ANQGSEA. The CDR3 is made up of 14 amino acids.

The V gene is TRBV5-1, the J gene TRBJ1-2; TRBD1 matches 7 bases. The V and J ends lost 6 bases and 8 bases, in that order; junction bases with no gene match: 16. Per the germline V gene, CDR1 is SGHRS and CDR2 is YFSETQ. CDR3 length equals 15 residues. CDR3 DNA sequence: TGCGCCAGCACCGTCTCGACAGGGTCCATTATAGGCTACACCTTC. Its protein product is CASTVSTGSIIGYTF.

The CDR3 nucleotides read TGTGCCAGCAGTGAAGCGGAGGGCTCCTACAATGAGCAGTTCTTC. Protein sequence: CASSEAEGSYNEQFF. The chain combines TRBV6-1 with TRBJ2-1; tentative D call: TRBD2 (6 bases). From germline, CDR1 is MNHNS and CDR2 SASEGT. With 0 bases removed from V and 0 bases from J, the gap between germline ends came to 6 bases. This CDR3 is built from 15 residues.

The rearrangement uses TRBV20-1 and TRBJ2-5, with TRBD2 matching over 11 bases. The CDR3 has 17 amino acids. CDR1 and CDR2 (germline): DFQATT, SNEGSKA (reference sequence). Losses at the gene ends were 3 bases for V and 6 bases for J; bases not matched to a gene: 15. CDR3 nucleotide sequence: TGCAGTGCTAGTGGAGCTAGCGGGGGGAGGGCCAAGAAGACCCAGTACTTC. Translated: CSASGASGGRAKKTQYF.

This chain uses TRBV2 with TRBJ1-4, with 8 bases matching TRBD1. Trimming took 7 bases from V and 3 from J; bases not matched to a gene: 7. CDR1 SNHLY and CDR2 FYNNEI come from the germline V gene. The CDR3 is 15 residues long. The DNA of the CDR3 is TGTGCCAGCAACCCGAGGACAGGGTCTAATGAAAAACTGTTTTTT. Encoded protein: CASNPRTGSNEKLFF.

The chain recombines TRBV10-1 with TRBJ2-7, with TRBD2 identical over 8 bases. This CDR3 is built from 16 residues. V trimming: 10 bases; J trimming: 7 bases; junction bases outside the gene matches: 21. Germline CDR1 reads WNHNN; CDR2 reads SYGVQD (reference sequence). The CDR3 loop reads CATSASGSGRALEQYF. The CDR3 bases are TGCGCCACCTCTGCCAGCGGGAGCGGTAGAGCGTTGGAGCAGTACTTC.